These 21 T cell receptor beta chains were all obtained from the same sample, sequenced in a study of T-cell reconstitution after alpha-beta-depleted transplantation in children. Unique molecular identifiers were incorporated when the TCRbeta library was constructed. TCRdb re-called the PCR reads through MiXCR, storing one row per CDR3 protein. Of under 300,000 distinct CDR3 sequences in the sample, roughly 10% were seen once. The starting material was peripheral blood, obtained 180 days after TCRalphabeta/CD19-depleted stem cell transplant. These receptors were collected from a male patient under 10 years old who had a stem cell transplant for chronic granulomatous disease, so the T cells may come from the graft donor.

This clonotype was picked up many times. This sequence joins TRBV20-1 and TRBJ2-1; 10 bases line up with TRBD2. Germline V gene data show CDR1 as DFQATT and CDR2 as SNEGSKA (reference sequence). V was pared by 3 bases and J by 8 bases, with 7 bases of the junction left unmatched. The CDR3 length is 14 residues. CDR3 amino acids: CSASVLAGSDEQFF. The CDR3 DNA reads TGCAGTGCTAGTGTACTAGCGGGGTCTGATGAGCAGTTCTTC.

This clonotype was seen many times. The CDR3 bases are TGTGCCAGCAGTCTCCGTTTGACAACGAACACCGGGGAGCTGTTTTTT. Its translation: CASSLRLTTNTGELFF. V gene TRBV12-3 or TRBV12-4 combines with J gene TRBJ2-2; D unresolved. V lost 5 bases, J lost 0 bases, and 13 bases lay in between. CDR3 length equals 16 residues.

This chain connects TRBV19 to TRBJ1-1; D possibly corresponds to TRBD1 (5 bases). Deletions cut 3 bases from V and 3 bases from J, with 8 bases between. This CDR3 comprises 13 residues. The germline gives CDR1 LNHDA, CDR2 SQIVND (reference sequence). The CDR3 sequence is CASSIKGDTEAFF. The CDR3 DNA reads as TGTGCCAGTAGTATTAAAGGGGACACTGAAGCTTTCTTT.

This clonotype has a count of ten or more. This chain joins TRBV2 and TRBJ2-2; no clear D. V lost 10 bases and J lost 8, with 11 bases in between. Germline V lookup: CDR1 SNHLY, CDR2 FYNNEI. This CDR3 contains 11 residues. The CDR3 reads CATRRVGELFF. The CDR3 DNA reads TGTGCCACCCGCCGGGTAGGGGAGCTGTTTTTT.

In this sample, this clonotype turned up many times. The chain couples TRBV7-2 to TRBJ2-1; 7 positions agree with TRBD1. The germline CDR1 and CDR2 sequences are SGHTA and FQGNSA. V lost 6 bases, J lost 4 bases, and 12 bases stayed unmatched. The CDR3 contains 16 residues. This CDR3 is CASRPKGAGSYNEQFF. The CDR3 nucleotides are TGTGCCAGCAGACCGAAGGGGGCGGGTTCTTACAATGAGCAGTTCTTC.

The sample holds a few counts of this clonotype. This CDR3 is CASSFDAGVADTQYF. As DNA, the CDR3 is TGTGCCAGCAGCTTTGATGCGGGAGTGGCAGATACGCAGTATTTT. This chain uses TRBV7-3 with TRBJ2-3; 7 positions match TRBD2. Per the germline V gene, CDR1 is SGHTA and CDR2 is FQGTGA. V gave up 3 bases and J gave up 4 bases; unmatched junction bases: 7. This CDR3 contains 15 residues.

Notes on this clonotype: A read error may explain this, as a much larger clone is one base away. DNA for the CDR3: TGCAGTGCTAGCACAGGGGTTAACTTACATGACCAGTTCTTC. The encoded protein is CSASTGVNLHDQFF. The genes are TRBV20-1 and TRBJ2-1; 7 positions match TRBD1. The CDR3 length is 14 residues. The germline CDR1 and CDR2 sequences are DFQATT and SNEGSKA (reference sequence).

The V and J genes are TRBV20-1 and TRBJ2-1; TRBD1 is a possible D gene (7 bases). V gave up 5 bases and J gave up 4 bases, with 18 bases separating them. The V gene's germline CDR1 is DFQATT and CDR2 SNEGSKA (reference sequence). This CDR3 is built from 15 residues. The CDR3 DNA follows: TGCAGTGCTCCTCTCGGAGGGGGCCGGTACAATGAGCAGTTCTTC. Residues: CSAPLGGGRYNEQFF.

In its sample, this clonotype was seen many times. The V and J genes are TRBV28 and TRBJ2-1, with 7 positions matching TRBD2. J gave up 5 bases and V 8 bases, and 6 bases lay outside the gene matches. CDR3 size: 13 residues. Per the germline V gene, CDR1 is MDHEN and CDR2 is SYDVKM. The CDR3 nucleotides are TGTGCCAGCCTTATGGGGGGGAACAATGAGCAGTTCTTC. Its protein is CASLMGGNNEQFF. Variable domain in full (rest from reference TRBV28 and TRBJ2-1): DVKVTQSSRYLVKRTGEKVFLECVQDMDHENMFWYRQDPGLGLRLIYFSYDVKMKEKGDIPEGYSVSREKKERFSLILESASTNQTSMYLCASLMGGNNEQFFGPGTRLTVL.

Many counts were recorded for this clonotype. The chain combines TRBV29-1 with TRBJ1-2; 8 positions match TRBD1. Germline CDR1 reads SQVTM; CDR2 reads ANQGSEA. The CDR3 covers 16 residues. Germline trimming cut 5 bases from V and 3 bases from J; bases unmatched to any gene: 14. CDR3 nucleotide sequence: TGCAGCGTTACAAGGTCGGCGACAGGGGTGGACTATGGCTACACCTTC. Its translation: CSVTRSATGVDYGYTF. Filled out from reference TRBV29-1 and TRBJ1-2, the complete variable domain reads SAVISQKPSRDICQRGTSLTIQCQVDSQVTMMFWYRQQPGQSLTLIATANQGSEATYESGFVIDKFPISRPNLTFSTLTVSNMSPEDSSIYLCSVTRSATGVDYGYTFGSGTRLTVV.

This clonotype showed up many times. The rearrangement joins TRBV5-4 to TRBJ1-2, with D unresolved. Trimming took 3 bases from V and 4 from J, leaving 16 bases between them. The CDR3 runs to 15 residues. The germline gives CDR1 SGHNT, CDR2 YYREEE (reference sequence). In DNA form, the CDR3 reads TGTGCCAGCAGCTCAGACGGTTCCCTGGGCTATGGCTACACCTTC. Protein sequence: CASSSDGSLGYGYTF.

There are many counts of this clonotype. The chain has TRBV29-1 and TRBJ2-7, with D uncertain. CDR3 length equals 12 residues. The germline V and J ends were trimmed by 7 bases and 7 bases, with 17 bases remaining between them. Germline V gene lookup returns CDR1 SQVTM and CDR2 ANQGSEA. CDR3 coding DNA: TGCAGCGCCGCCGCCGGGCGAGATGAGCAGTACTTC. As protein: CSAAAGRDEQYF.

This clonotype was observed many times. The chain carries TRBV12-3 or TRBV12-4 and TRBJ1-6, with no clear D. V lost 5 bases and J lost 6, with 11 bases in between. The CDR3 consists of 14 residues. The CDR3 reads CASSPRTGNSPLHF. As DNA, the CDR3 is TGTGCCAGCAGTCCCAGGACGGGTAATTCACCCCTCCACTTT.

This clonotype showed up many times. The V gene is TRBV5-6, the J gene TRBJ2-1, with TRBD1 as a possible D gene (6 bases). Germline CDR1 and CDR2: SGHDT and YYEEEE. V was shortened by 4 bases and J by 4 bases, with 12 bases between the two germline ends. The CDR3 runs to 14 residues. The CDR3 loop is CASSIWTAYNEQFF. The CDR3 bases are TGTGCCAGCAGCATCTGGACAGCTTACAATGAGCAGTTCTTC.

On this clonotype: A much bigger clone sits one base away, suggesting this may be a read error. The V gene is TRBV20-1, the J gene TRBJ2-1; 10 positions agree with TRBD2. The CDR3 loop spans 15 amino acids. The J segment lost 8 bases and the V segment lost 3 bases, leaving 10 bases of the junction unmatched. Germline values: CDR1 DFQATT, CDR2 SNEGSKA (reference sequence). DNA of the CDR3: TGCAGTGCTAGTGCCCCACTAGCGGGACGAGATGAGCAGTTCTTC. This codes for CSASAPLAGRDEQFF.

As regards this clonotype: This could be a read error, since a much larger clone is one nucleotide away. The gene calls are TRBV15 and TRBJ2-7; possibly TRBD2 for D (5 bases). CDR3 length: 16 residues. Per germline, CDR1 LNHNV and CDR2 YYDKDF (reference sequence). V gave up 3 bases and J gave up 0 bases, with 15 bases separating them. The CDR3 protein is CATSSIRTSSSYEQYF. DNA of the CDR3: TGTGCCACCAGCAGTATTCGGACTTCAAGCTCCTACGAGCAGTACTTC.

Ten or more counts support this clonotype. V is TRBV28 and J is TRBJ2-7, with unresolved D. CDR1 is MDHEN, CDR2 SYDVKM, per germline. The CDR3 length is 15 residues. V was pared by 2 bases and J by 5 bases, with 16 bases between. The CDR3 bases are TGTGCCAGCAGTTTAGGGTTCAAGACTTCCCACGAGCAGTACTTC. Its protein is CASSLGFKTSHEQYF.

This clonotype was counted between two and nine times. This chain connects TRBV3-1 to TRBJ2-7; D is undetermined. The CDR3 contains 11 residues. CDR1 is LGHDT and CDR2 is YNNKEL in the germline V gene (reference sequence). Trimming took off 0 bases at V and 6 bases at J, with 3 bases between the two ends. CDR3 in DNA: TGTGCCAGCAGCCAAGATCGCGAGCAGTACTTC. This encodes CASSQDREQYF.

This clonotype was observed a handful of times. The V call is TRBV14, the J call TRBJ2-7, with 7 bases identical to TRBD1. The CDR3 extends over 15 amino acids. Per germline, CDR1 SGHDN and CDR2 FVKESK. Losses at the gene ends were 0 bases for V and 4 bases for J; bases not matched to a gene: 6. CDR3 sequence reads: CASSQDRGGNYEQYF. For the CDR3, the DNA is TGTGCCAGCAGCCAAGATCGAGGGGGCAATTACGAGCAGTACTTC.

This clonotype was counted many times. The chain joins TRBV28 to TRBJ1-2; 9 bases match TRBD1. The CDR3 is 18 residues long. J was trimmed by 5 bases and V by 1 base; bases with no gene match: 14. Germline-derived CDR1 and CDR2 are MDHEN and SYDVKM. CDR3 region: CASSLLLQQGAAGYGYTF. The CDR3 coding sequence is TGTGCCAGCAGTTTATTACTCCAACAGGGGGCAGCTGGATATGGCTACACCTTC.

This clonotype showed up many times. The chain combines TRBV5-6 with TRBJ2-1, with TRBD2 matching over 11 bases. This CDR3 is 15 amino acids long. The V and J ends lost 4 bases and 4 bases, in that order; junction bases with no gene match: 4. Per germline, CDR1 SGHDT and CDR2 YYEEEE. The CDR3 loop reads CASSTLAGAYNEQFF. CDR3 bases: TGTGCCAGCAGCACACTAGCGGGAGCATACAATGAGCAGTTCTTC.